This TCR beta chain was documented in a study of identical twins. This clonotype was observed at least ten times. TCRdb re-analysed the 5' RACE reads in MiXCR, keeping a single row per CDR3 protein. The sample holds approximately 230,000 distinct CDR3 sequences, under 8.5% seen once. V was pared by 2 bases and J by 6 bases, with 7 bases of the junction left unmatched. The CDR3 extends over 16 amino acids. Germline V gene data show CDR1 as SGDLS and CDR2 as YYNGEE. Everyone who gave samples was a healthy Caucasian. This same sample was also taken into another study, of T cells expressing NK-cell markers. That study adds: Sorted CD3+CD56+NKG2C+, CD3+CD56+NKG2C- and CD3+CD56-NKG2C+ T-cell subsets were beta-chain profiled. Several experiments added an anti-gamma-delta TCR antibody to sort only alpha-beta TCR T cells. A handful of donors carried dominant NKG2C+ clonotypes that made up roughly 1.0-7.0% of their CD8+ T cells.

The sample consisted of CD8+ T cells sorted from blood. The receptor's source is a woman aged 18-35 years in good health. The chain carries TRBV9 and TRBJ2-7; 14 bases are a match to TRBD2. CDR3 sequence reads: CASSVGTSGSLGEQYF. The CDR3 DNA reads TGTGCCAGCAGCGTGGGGACTAGCGGGAGTCTCGGCGAGCAGTACTTC.